The 27 T cell receptor beta chains listed next were all sequenced from one sample in a study of vaccination and CD4 T cells after COVID-19. No antigen has been identified for these receptors. Treatment: roughly ten-day PBMC culture with coronavirus spike peptide pools or control peptides (ViraFEST assay). Cultured CD4+ T cell DNA underwent sequencing with the Oncomine TCR Beta short-read assay. A single record per CDR3 protein comes from TCRdb applying MiXCR to the PCR reads. The sample records about 14,000 distinct CDR3 sequences, around 50% being singletons. Material for sequencing was CD4+ T cells from blood, cultured in vitro. Every receptor here comes from a human donor who had recovered from COVID-19.

The sample holds a few counts of this clonotype. The chain uses TRBV12-3 or TRBV12-4 and TRBJ1-5; tentatively, D is TRBD1 (6 bases). This CDR3 is built from 15 residues. Trimming shortened V by 1 base and J by 1 base, and 8 bases separated the two germline ends. CDR3 region: CASSLGGGSNQPQHF. The DNA of the CDR3 is TGTGCCAGCAGTTTAGGAGGGGGAAGCAATCAGCCCCAGCATTTT.

Concerning this clonotype: The germline gene is not matched at one end of the junction; a read error may be the cause. The CDR3 sequence is CAGSYSTGGRNSPLHF. The CDR3 DNA follows: TGTGCCGGCAGTTACTCGACAGGGGGCCGTAATTCACCCCTCCACTTT. The rearrangement uses TRBV6-5 and TRBJ1-6, with 10 bases fitting TRBD1. CDR1 MNHEY and CDR2 SVGAGI come from the germline V gene. This CDR3 is 16 amino acids long.

The CDR3 DNA reads as TGTGCCACCGCAGAGTGGACTAGCGGGAGGAGGGAGACCCAGTACTTC. This translates into CATAEWTSGRRETQYF. The genes are TRBV19 and TRBJ2-5; TRBD2 aligns across 14 bases. Germline values: CDR1 LNHDA, CDR2 SQIVND (reference sequence). The J segment lost 5 bases and the V segment lost 10 bases, leaving 12 bases of the junction unmatched. The CDR3 has 16 residues.

J is TRBJ2-7 and V is TRBV28; D is possibly TRBD1 or TRBD2 (6 bases each). With 4 bases removed from V and 0 bases from J, the gap between germline ends came to 25 bases. The CDR3 runs to 19 residues. CDR1 MDHEN and CDR2 SYDVKM come from the germline V gene. CDR3 nucleotide sequence: TGTGCCAGCAGTTCTATCCCCGTCGGCGGGACATACCTCTCCTACGAGCAGTACTTC. Amino acid sequence: CASSSIPVGGTYLSYEQYF.

About this clonotype: The junction and the germline gene differ at one end; a read error may be behind it. The rearrangement links TRBV6-1 to TRBJ2-7; the D gene is possibly TRBD2 (6 bases). CDR3 length: 13 residues. Germline lookup yields CDR1 MNHNS and CDR2 SASEGT. The CDR3 DNA follows: TGTGCCAGCAGTGAGGCGGGATCCTACGAGCGGTACTTC. It translates to CASSEAGSYERYF.

V and J are TRBV4-1 and TRBJ2-7; D is ambiguous. Per germline, CDR1 MGHRA and CDR2 YSYEKL. This CDR3 has 13 residues. V lost 4 bases and J lost 7, with 14 bases in between. The CDR3 loop reads CASSRLRSEEQYF. In DNA, the CDR3 is TGCGCCAGCAGCCGCTTGCGGTCGGAAGAGCAGTACTTC.

This rearrangement joins TRBV7-3 to TRBJ1-1, with a tentative D call TRBD1 (5 bases). Between the trimmed V and J ends, which lost 1 base and 5 bases, there was a span of 14 bases. The CDR3 spans 15 residues. Germline values: CDR1 SGHTA, CDR2 FQGTGA. For the CDR3, the DNA is TGTGCCAGCAGCTTAAGACCAGCTGGGGGGACTGAAGCTTTCTTT. It specifies CASSLRPAGGTEAFF.

This chain links TRBV6-2 or TRBV6-3 with TRBJ2-3; D unresolved. Germline CDR1 MNHEY, CDR2 SVGEGT. This CDR3 has 14 residues. The germline V and J ends were trimmed by 0 bases and 4 bases, with 8 bases remaining between them. The CDR3 region is CASSYSLVADTQYF. The CDR3 DNA reads as TGTGCCAGCAGTTACTCCTTAGTTGCAGATACGCAGTATTTT.

V gene TRBV2 combines with J gene TRBJ1-1, with 7 bases lining up with TRBD1. Germline V gene lookup returns CDR1 SNHLY and CDR2 FYNNEI. The CDR3 length is 15 residues. The V and J ends lost 4 bases and 8 bases, in that order; junction bases with no gene match: 13. The CDR3 loop is CASSARVQGKVEAFF. CDR3 nucleotide sequence: TGTGCCAGCAGTGCACGGGTACAGGGGAAGGTCGAAGCTTTCTTT.

This clonotype was recorded a few times. V is TRBV20-1 and J is TRBJ1-5; weak D call: TRBD1 (5 bases). This CDR3 spans 12 amino acids. Germline V gives CDR1 DFQATT, CDR2 SNEGSKA (reference sequence). Deletions cut 5 bases from V and 7 bases from J, with 12 bases between. The CDR3 region has the DNA TGCAGTGCTGCTAATGGGGGACAGCCCCAGCATTTT. It is translated as CSAANGGQPQHF.

This chain links TRBV10-3 with TRBJ1-5; D is perhaps TRBD1 (6 bases). V gave up 8 bases and J gave up 2 bases, with 13 bases separating them. CDR3 length: 14 amino acids. CDR1 and CDR2 (germline): ENHRY, SYGVKD. The CDR3, as DNA: TGTGCCATCGGGGGACAAGGAGGCAATCAGCCCCAGCATTTT. Its protein product is CAIGGQGGNQPQHF.

The chain combines TRBV6-5 with TRBJ2-1, with D unclear. The V end lost 0 bases, the J end lost 7 bases, and 13 bases lay between the germline ends. This CDR3 is built from 15 residues. Germline V gene lookup returns CDR1 MNHEY and CDR2 SVGAGI. CDR3 bases: TGTGCCAGCAGTTACTCGGCTATGTTTATGAATGAGCAGTTCTTC. This encodes CASSYSAMFMNEQFF.

This clonotype was detected only a few times. The rearrangement uses TRBV2 and TRBJ1-1; D is undetermined. Deletions cut 8 bases from V and 0 bases from J, with 10 bases between. Germline lookup yields CDR1 SNHLY and CDR2 FYNNEI. The CDR3 runs 13 residues. DNA for the CDR3: TGTGCCAGCGGGAGGTTCGTGAACACTGAAGCTTTCTTT. Translating it yields CASGRFVNTEAFF.

This clonotype turned up a few times. The V gene is TRBV6-2 or TRBV6-3, the J gene TRBJ2-7; TRBD2 matches at 8 bases. The germline V gene encodes CDR1 MNHEY and CDR2 SVGEGT. This CDR3 region has 14 residues. Trimming at V came to 3 bases and at J to 2 bases, leaving 3 bases not matched to a gene. The CDR3 is CASSYRLAPYEQYF. DNA for the CDR3: TGTGCCAGCAGTTATCGACTAGCGCCCTACGAGCAGTACTTC.

This clonotype is a singleton in its sample. The rearrangement uses TRBV11-2 and TRBJ2-3, with TRBD1 identical over 7 bases. Germline CDR1 SGHAT, CDR2 FQNNGV. V dropped 4 bases and J dropped 4; count of bases not matched to a gene: 8. This CDR3 is built from 15 residues. The CDR3 loop is CASSSGTVKSDTQYF. The CDR3 DNA sequence: TGTGCCAGCAGCTCAGGGACAGTAAAATCAGATACGCAGTATTTT.

The rearrangement joins TRBV27 to TRBJ1-2; D not resolved. This CDR3 is 13 amino acids long. Trimming pared 2 bases from V and 4 bases from J, leaving 8 bases between. In germline, CDR1 is MNHEY, CDR2 SMNVEV (reference sequence). This chain's CDR3 is CASSLVRGYGYTF. The CDR3 bases are TGTGCCAGCAGTTTAGTAAGAGGCTATGGCTACACCTTC.

This clonotype was recorded a few times. This chain links TRBV6-1 with TRBJ1-3; the D gene is possibly TRBD1 (5 bases). Trimming shortened V by 2 bases and J by 6 bases, and 11 bases separated the two germline ends. From germline, CDR1 is MNHNS and CDR2 SASEGT. The CDR3 totals 14 residues. CDR3 region: CASSERGLENTIYF. CDR3 in DNA: TGTGCCAGCAGTGAACGGGGGTTGGAAAACACCATATATTTT.

The chain has TRBV5-1 and TRBJ2-5; 12 positions match TRBD1. This CDR3 is 17 amino acids long. From germline, CDR1 is SGHRS and CDR2 YFSETQ. The junction had 10 bases not matched to a gene; V was cut back by 5 bases and J by 2 bases. The CDR3 DNA sequence: TGCGCCAGCAGGAGGGACAGGGGGCCGATCCTGCAAGAGACCCAGTACTTC. It is translated as CASRRDRGPILQETQYF.

The chain links TRBV6-1 to TRBJ1-3, with TRBD1 as a possible D gene (5 bases). The CDR3 runs 15 residues. The germline V gene encodes CDR1 MNHNS and CDR2 SASEGT. V was pared by 6 bases and J by 0 bases, with 12 bases between. CDR3 sequence (DNA): TGTGCCAGCAGGACCAGGGAATACTCTGGAAACACCATATATTTT. This sequence encodes CASRTREYSGNTIYF.

V usage is TRBV9 and J usage is TRBJ2-1; D is unresolved. The CDR3 runs 15 residues. CDR1 and CDR2 from the germline V gene are SGDLS and YYNGEE. V was clipped by 0 bases and J by 2 bases, with 9 bases between them. This CDR3 is CASSVEARPYNEQFF. CDR3 nucleotide sequence: TGTGCCAGCAGCGTAGAGGCTAGACCCTACAATGAGCAGTTCTTC.

This rearrangement joins TRBV19 to TRBJ1-5; 11 positions agree with TRBD1. The CDR3 runs to 16 residues. Germline loops: CDR1 LNHDA, CDR2 SQIVND (reference sequence). J lost 5 bases, V lost 4 bases, and 7 bases had no gene match. The CDR3 sequence: CASSTSGTGGYQPQHF. The DNA for the CDR3 is TGTGCCAGTAGTACTTCCGGGACAGGGGGGTATCAGCCCCAGCATTTT.

The rearrangement joins TRBV18 to TRBJ2-5; TRBD2 might be the D (6 bases). CDR1 is KGHSH, CDR2 LQKENI, per germline. V lost 6 bases and J lost 1, with 6 bases in between. The CDR3 length is 12 residues. CDR3 sequence reads: CASSGGQETQYF. DNA for the CDR3: TGTGCCAGCTCGGGGGGCCAAGAGACCCAGTACTTC.

The genes are TRBV20-1 and TRBJ1-1, with 7 positions matching TRBD1. V shed 5 bases, J shed 6 bases, and the junction held 12 bases outside the gene matches. This CDR3 comprises 14 residues. Germline V CDR1 and CDR2: DFQATT, SNEGSKA (reference sequence). Here the CDR3 reads CSAGGQVVGAEAFF. CDR3 nucleotides: TGCAGTGCTGGAGGACAGGTCGTTGGCGCTGAAGCTTTCTTT.

This chain links TRBV7-2 with TRBJ2-2; D is ambiguous. CDR1 and CDR2 from the germline V gene are SGHTA and FQGNSA. The V and J ends lost 2 bases and 3 bases respectively, with 16 bases between them. The CDR3 has 17 amino acids. CDR3 amino acids: CASSLRIRNGDTGELFF. The CDR3 coding sequence is TGTGCCAGCAGCTTAAGAATTAGGAATGGGGACACCGGGGAGCTGTTTTTT.

This clonotype occurred a few times. This chain uses TRBV11-2 with TRBJ1-2; 7 nucleotides agree with TRBD1. The ends lost 4 bases at V and 7 bases at J; junction bases unmatched: 9. The CDR3 loop spans 14 amino acids. The germline gives CDR1 SGHAT, CDR2 FQNNGV. CDR3 region: CASSWEEGTVGYTF. CDR3 DNA sequence: TGTGCCAGCAGCTGGGAGGAGGGGACAGTTGGCTACACCTTC.

This clonotype turned up a few times. The chain carries TRBV12-3 or TRBV12-4 and TRBJ1-2, with 9 bases fitting TRBD1. The CDR3 spans 13 residues. V shed 7 bases, J shed 8 bases, and the junction held 8 bases outside the gene matches. The CDR3 nucleotides are TGTGCCAGCATTCCGGACAGGGGAGGGGGCTACACCTTC. Protein sequence: CASIPDRGGGYTF.

This clonotype was seen only a few times. The chain carries TRBV20-1 and TRBJ1-5; a possible D gene is TRBD1 (6 bases). CDR3 length: 14 amino acids. Trimming took off 4 bases at V and 4 bases at J, with 14 bases between the two ends. CDR1 and CDR2 (germline): DFQATT, SNEGSKA (reference sequence). CDR3: CSAIISGVNQPQHF. For the CDR3, the DNA is TGCAGTGCTATTATTTCAGGGGTAAATCAGCCCCAGCATTTT.